This T cell receptor (beta chain) was captured by sequencing in a study of post-analysis software for immune sequencing data. As for the study in general: Several disease courses (relapsing-remitting, secondary progressive and progressive-relapsing) of multiple sclerosis were included. Study-level findings and limits: Compared with controls, patients showed significantly lower normalized Chao1 diversity. Four to six TRBV segments were more frequent in patients than controls; TRBV5-6, TRBV5-1 and TRBV20-1 belonged to this group.

Unique molecular identifiers had been added to the TCR beta cDNA libraries. Yield was roughly 0.5 million cDNA molecules from around 1 to 9.1 million T cells. From the PCR reads, TCRdb called clonotypes with MiXCR, one entry per CDR3 protein. The sample carries 400,000 to 500,000 distinct CDR3 sequences, about 39% recorded once. A note on this clonotype: Its antigen remains unidentified. This clone may be a read error of a much larger clone one base away.

Germline V gene data show CDR1 as LGHDT and CDR2 as YNNKEL (reference sequence). CDR3 length equals 18 residues. V and J are TRBV3-1 and TRBJ2-6, with 7 bases fitting TRBD1. Source material: blood. This receptor was taken from a girl aged 2 to 9 with multiple sclerosis. This CDR3 is CASSQDLGQLSGTNVLTF. The CDR3 DNA sequence: TGTGCCAGCAGCCAAGACCTGGGACAGCTCTCTGGGACCAACGTCCTGACTTTC.